This TCR beta chain comes out of a study of OX40 agonist ivuxolimab in advanced cancers. The CDR3 extends over 12 amino acids. V was pared by 1 base and J by 8 bases, with 9 bases between. The germline V gene has CDR1 GTSNPN and CDR2 SVGIG (reference sequence). This clone was seen a few times. Using immunoSEQ multiplex PCR, the repertoire was profiled, and TCRdb retains in-frame clones only, with some absent. The table shows about 71,000 clones, with about 90% occurring only once. The rearrangement links TRBV30 to TRBJ2-1, with D possibly being TRBD2 (5 bases). The sample consisted of CD4+ or CD8+ T cells sorted from blood, taken in a trial of the OX40 agonist ivuxolimab. The sequence was obtained from an adult with an advanced solid tumor such as melanoma, head and neck, liver or kidney cancer. The CDR3 DNA follows: TGTGCCTGGAGTGCCAAACTAGATGAGCAGTTCTTC. It codes for CAWSAKLDEQFF.